This T cell receptor beta chain was captured by sequencing in a study of identical twins. The study, taken as a whole, reports: Invariant MAIT and iNKT cells could partly confound zero-insertion analyses. In beta out-of-frame sequences, the excess sharing between twins was weaker.

Trimming removed 10 bases from V and 2 bases from J, with 18 bases in between. The CDR3 spans 14 residues. CDR1 MNHEY and CDR2 SMNVEV come from the germline V gene (reference sequence). Template switching added a universal primer site, and cDNA bore unique molecular identifiers. TCRdb re-called the 5' RACE reads through MiXCR, storing one row per CDR3 protein. The table records more than 650,000 distinct CDR3 sequences, 5.5% to 6.5% of them present only once. A remark on this clonotype: Its antigen is currently unknown.

Donors uniformly comprised healthy Caucasians. The chain carries TRBV27 and TRBJ2-7; D is ambiguous. The clonotype originates from a man aged 18 to 29 in good health. The sample consisted of naive T cells sorted from blood. In DNA form, the CDR3 reads TGTGCCACCCATGGGCGCGACGGAGCCTACGAGCAGTACTTC. Its translation: CATHGRDGAYEQYF.